The 21 T cell receptor beta chains below all came from one sample that was sequenced in a study of CD8 T cells in Susac syndrome. Random hexamers were used to reverse transcribe an amount of roughly 0.5 to 1 ug RNA. TCRdb reprocessed the immunoSEQ multiplex PCR reads with MiXCR, giving one entry per CDR3 protein. The sample contains 170,000 or so distinct CDR3 sequences, around 94% of which appear only once. The sample taken for sequencing was CD4+ T cells from PBMCs. The receptors here all came from a human donor with Susac syndrome.

The gene calls are TRBV3-1 and TRBJ2-1; a possible D gene is TRBD2 (6 bases). Per the germline V gene, CDR1 is LGHDT and CDR2 is YNNKEL (reference sequence). The CDR3 extends over 17 amino acids. The V and J ends lost 3 bases and 0 bases respectively, with 15 bases between them. The CDR3 nucleotides are TGTGCCAGCAGCCAGGAGGGACTGGGCAACTCCTACAATGAGCAGTTCTTC. Its translation: CASSQEGLGNSYNEQFF.

This chain joins TRBV3-1 and TRBJ2-4; D ambiguous. The V gene lost 0 bases and the J gene lost 7 bases, with 10 bases spanning the gap. This CDR3 contains 14 residues. Looked up from germline, CDR1 is LGHDT and CDR2 is YNNKEL (reference sequence). CDR3 loop: CASSQDSAGNIQYF. DNA of the CDR3: TGTGCCAGCAGCCAAGACTCGGCCGGGAACATTCAGTACTTC. Full variable domain (remainder filled in from reference TRBV3-1 and TRBJ2-4): DTAVSQTPKYLVTQMGNDKSIKCEQNLGHDTMYWYKQDSKKFLKIMFSYNNKELIINETVPNRFSPKSPDKAHLNLHINSLELGDSAVYFCASSQDSAGNIQYFGAGTRLSVL.

The chain is built from TRBV6-2 or TRBV6-3 and TRBJ2-5, with D possibly TRBD1 on 6 matching bases. Germline values: CDR1 MNHEY, CDR2 SVGEGT. Trimming cost V 6 bases and J 4 bases, with 21 bases left between them. The CDR3 is 16 amino acids. CDR3 sequence (DNA): TGTGCCAGCAGATTTGGGGGCGCTAATTTCGGAGAGACCCAGTACTTC. Encoded protein: CASRFGGANFGETQYF.

The V call is TRBV5-1, the J call TRBJ2-1; no definite D call. The CDR3 runs 13 residues. V was cut by 0 bases and J by 6 bases, with 7 bases left in between. Germline V lookup: CDR1 SGHRS, CDR2 YFSETQ. The CDR3 DNA reads TGCGCCAGCAGCTTGGAGACTCGCAATGAGCAGTTCTTC. This gives the protein CASSLETRNEQFF.

This sequence joins TRBV3-1 and TRBJ2-2, with unresolved D. Germline lookup yields CDR1 LGHDT and CDR2 YNNKEL (reference sequence). V was pared by 7 bases and J by 5 bases, with 17 bases between. This CDR3 is 15 amino acids long. CDR3 nucleotides: TGTGCCAGCATGAAGGCTACCCAAGTAACCGGGGAGCTGTTTTTT. This encodes CASMKATQVTGELFF.

The J gene is TRBJ2-7, the V gene TRBV6-5; the D gene is possibly TRBD2 (6 bases). In germline, CDR1 is MNHEY, CDR2 SVGAGI. The germline V and J ends were trimmed by 2 bases and 4 bases, with 12 bases remaining between them. CDR3 length: 14 amino acids. The CDR3 sequence is CASSYAGGRYEQYF. In DNA, the CDR3 is TGTGCCAGCAGTTACGCCGGGGGAAGATACGAGCAGTACTTC.

As DNA, the CDR3 is TGTGCCAGCAATCTCGGGGGTCTTGAAAAGACCCAGTACTTC. Amino acid sequence: CASNLGGLEKTQYF. This chain uses TRBV6-2 or TRBV6-3 with TRBJ2-5; possible D gene TRBD2, 6 bases. The germline gives CDR1 MNHEY, CDR2 SVGEGT. The CDR3 totals 14 residues. V gave up 7 bases and J gave up 6 bases, with 18 bases separating them.

The count of this clonotype is one. The rearrangement links TRBV14 to TRBJ1-1; no clear D. V was clipped by 2 bases and J by 5 bases, with 6 bases between them. The CDR3 length is 12 residues. In germline, CDR1 is SGHDN, CDR2 FVKESK. This chain's CDR3 is CASSQRWTEAFF. In DNA form, the CDR3 reads TGTGCCAGCAGCCAACGCTGGACTGAAGCTTTCTTT.

The chain carries TRBV6-1 and TRBJ1-2; 8 bases fit TRBD1. Losses at the gene ends were 7 bases for V and 7 bases for J; bases not matched to a gene: 8. The CDR3 totals 13 residues. Germline CDR1 MNHNS, CDR2 SASEGT. For the CDR3, the DNA is TGTGCCAGCATTCCGACAGGGGCCGGTGGCTACACCTTC. This sequence encodes CASIPTGAGGYTF.

The genes are TRBV12-3 or TRBV12-4 and TRBJ1-6, with D perhaps matching TRBD1 (6 bases). The CDR3 runs 14 residues. V lost 3 bases and J 9 bases, leaving 12 bases between the germline ends. The CDR3 DNA reads TGTGCCAGCAGTTTGCAGGGGCAGTTTTCACCCCTCCACTTT. Its translation is CASSLQGQFSPLHF.

The chain couples TRBV12-3 or TRBV12-4 to TRBJ2-1, with 9 nucleotides matching TRBD2. J was trimmed by 7 bases and V by 1 base; bases with no gene match: 5. The length of the CDR3 is 15 residues. Written as DNA, the CDR3 is TGTGCCAGCAGTTTAGGGCGGGGGGGCCAAAATGAGCAGTTCTTC. Encoded protein: CASSLGRGGQNEQFF.

This clonotype is a singleton in its sample. DNA of the CDR3: TGCGCCAGCAGCTTGGGGACAGGACTTCCCTACGAGCAGTACTTC. It is translated as CASSLGTGLPYEQYF. This chain uses TRBV5-1 with TRBJ2-7, with TRBD1 matching 7 bases. This CDR3 region has 15 residues. The trim removed 0 bases at V and 2 bases at J, leaving 5 bases unmatched. The germline V gene has CDR1 SGHRS and CDR2 YFSETQ.

The chain carries TRBV3-1 and TRBJ2-7; D is uncertain. CDR1 and CDR2 (germline): LGHDT, YNNKEL (reference sequence). The CDR3 runs to 14 residues. V was cut by 2 bases and J by 5 bases, with 13 bases left in between. CDR3 residues: CASSQRAATHEQYF. CDR3 in DNA: TGTGCCAGCAGCCAAAGGGCAGCTACCCACGAGCAGTACTTC.

This chain links TRBV30 with TRBJ2-3; D is uncertain. With 2 bases removed from V and 0 bases from J, the gap between germline ends came to 6 bases. This CDR3 has 13 amino acids. The V gene's germline CDR1 is GTSNPN and CDR2 SVGIG (reference sequence). The CDR3 DNA sequence: TGTGCCTGGAGTTTAGGGAGCACAGATACGCAGTATTTT. This encodes CAWSLGSTDTQYF.

V and J are TRBV19 and TRBJ2-2; 7 nucleotides match TRBD2. This CDR3 spans 15 amino acids. Germline V gene data show CDR1 as LNHDA and CDR2 as SQIVND (reference sequence). Losses at the gene ends were 7 bases for V and 1 base for J; bases not matched to a gene: 6. Written as DNA, the CDR3 is TGTGCCAGTATGGGGGGGGATCTGAACACCGGGGAGCTGTTTTTT. Its protein is CASMGGDLNTGELFF.

The rearrangement uses TRBV6-2 or TRBV6-3 and TRBJ1-1; D uncertain. This CDR3 region has 13 residues. Germline CDR1 and CDR2: MNHEY and SVGEGT. Trimming took off 2 bases at V and 7 bases at J, with 11 bases between the two ends. CDR3 sequence: CASSYPRVGEAFF. Here the CDR3 DNA reads TGTGCCAGCAGTTACCCGCGCGTCGGTGAAGCTTTCTTT.

The chain links TRBV20-1 to TRBJ1-1, with a tentative D call TRBD1 (5 bases). The CDR3 contains 14 residues. Trimming took 6 bases from V and 1 from J, leaving 15 bases between them. CDR1 is DFQATT, CDR2 SNEGSKA, per germline (reference sequence). DNA for the CDR3: TGCAGTGCGGGAGATGGGACGCAGAACACTGAAGCTTTCTTT. This encodes CSAGDGTQNTEAFF.

This CDR3 is CASSESGRGSGDIQYF. Here the CDR3 DNA reads TGTGCCAGCAGTGAATCAGGGCGAGGGTCAGGGGACATTCAGTACTTC. The chain uses TRBV25-1 and TRBJ2-4; TRBD1 is a possible D gene (6 bases). CDR3 size: 16 residues. V shed 1 base and J shed 8 bases, with 18 bases lying between them. Germline CDR1 MGHDK, CDR2 SYGVNS.

The gene calls are TRBV29-1 and TRBJ2-7; D might be TRBD2 (6 bases). Between the trimmed V and J ends, which lost 2 bases and 4 bases, there was a span of 9 bases. This CDR3 is built from 12 residues. Looked up from germline, CDR1 is SQVTM and CDR2 is ANQGSEA. The CDR3 sequence is CSVESGAYEQYF. CDR3 DNA: TGCAGCGTTGAATCGGGAGCGTACGAGCAGTACTTC.

The chain joins TRBV3-1 to TRBJ2-3; no clear D gene. Trimming removed 3 bases from V and 4 bases from J, with 5 bases in between. Germline V gives CDR1 LGHDT, CDR2 YNNKEL (reference sequence). The CDR3 length is 12 residues. CDR3 in amino acids: CASSHLPDTQYF. CDR3 nucleotide sequence: TGTGCCAGCAGCCATCTGCCAGATACGCAGTATTTT.

The chain links TRBV20-1 to TRBJ2-3, with 10 bases that match TRBD2. V lost 2 bases and J lost 1; bases outside the gene matches: 6. The CDR3 covers 16 residues. Germline V gives CDR1 DFQATT, CDR2 SNEGSKA (reference sequence). As DNA, the CDR3 is TGCAGTGCTAGACCCCAGCGGGGGGGCCGCACAGATACGCAGTATTTT. It is translated as CSARPQRGGRTDTQYF.